These 18 T cell receptor beta chains came from one sample sequenced in a study of graft-versus-host responses after intestinal transplantation. Graft tissue was processed to release intraepithelial and lamina propria lymphocytes. Using immunoSEQ multiplex PCR, the repertoire was profiled, and TCRdb retains in-frame clones only, with some absent. Of 25,000 to 30,000 clones in the sample, 65% to 80% were seen once. The sequencing used ileum tissue, collected 98 days after intestinal transplantation. The receptors stem from a human patient who received an intestinal transplant, so some T cells may come from the graft donor.

CDR3 amino acids: CASRRTGVRDTQYF. CDR3 DNA sequence: TGTGCCAGCAGACGGACAGGGGTAAGAGATACGCAGTATTTT. The V gene is TRBV6-6, the J gene TRBJ2-3; 9 nucleotides align to TRBD1. Trimming at V came to 6 bases and at J to 5 bases, leaving 6 bases not matched to a gene. CDR3 length: 14 residues. Germline assignment: CDR1 MNHNY and CDR2 SVGAGI (reference sequence).

The CDR3 DNA reads as TGTGCCAGCAGCGTAGGAGAGCCGGGCAGCTACGAGCAGTACTTC. Protein: CASSVGEPGSYEQYF. The chain links TRBV9 to TRBJ2-7; D ambiguous. This CDR3 comprises 15 residues. The V gene lost 0 bases and the J gene lost 3 bases, with 13 bases spanning the gap. Germline V gene data show CDR1 as SGDLS and CDR2 as YYNGEE.

This chain uses TRBV7-9 with TRBJ2-1; D is ambiguous. Trimming took 1 base from V and 10 from J, leaving 11 bases between them. This CDR3 is 13 amino acids long. The germline V gene encodes CDR1 SEHNR and CDR2 FQNEAQ (reference sequence). CDR3 in DNA: TGTGCCAGCAGCTTAGTAGGTCTCTTCGAGCAGTTCTTC. This gives the protein CASSLVGLFEQFF.

The table lists this clone with a few counts. The same CDR3 can be traced to other DNA sequences in this sample. The chain carries TRBV7-9 and TRBJ2-7; D might be TRBD1 (6 bases). The germline gives CDR1 SEHNR, CDR2 FQNEAQ (reference sequence). CDR3 size: 12 residues. Trimming shortened V by 6 bases and J by 6 bases, and 12 bases separated the two germline ends. CDR3 residues: CASRQGEAEQYF. The CDR3 DNA reads as TGTGCCAGCAGACAGGGAGAGGCCGAGCAGTACTTC. Based on the CDR3 plus reference TRBV7-9 and TRBJ2-7, the full variable domain is DTGVSQNPRHKITKRGQNVTFRCDPISEHNRLYWYRQTLGQGPEFLTYFQNEAQLEKSRLLSDRFSAERPKGSFSTLEIQRTEQGDSAMYLCASRQGEAEQYFGPGTRLTVT.

The chain carries TRBV5-5 and TRBJ1-3; TRBD1 is a possible D gene (5 bases). This CDR3 region has 16 residues. Germline-derived CDR1 and CDR2 are SGHKS and YYEKEE (reference sequence). V shed 0 bases and J shed 4 bases, with 14 bases lying between them. The CDR3 coding sequence is TGTGCCAGCAGCTTGGCCGGGGGAATAGGGGGAAACACCATATATTTT. Translated, it gives CASSLAGGIGGNTIYF.

This clone was found once. The V and J genes are TRBV30 and TRBJ2-1; 10 positions agree with TRBD1. Germline V gives CDR1 GTSNPN, CDR2 SVGIG (reference sequence). With V trimmed by 2 bases and J by 5 bases, 3 bases remained unmatched. This CDR3 is 14 amino acids long. The CDR3 DNA follows: TGTGCCTGGAGTCGAGGACAGGGGGACAATGAGCAGTTCTTC. Residues: CAWSRGQGDNEQFF.

This rearrangement joins TRBV15 to TRBJ1-1; the D is unclear. V lost 4 bases, J lost 0 bases, and 15 bases lay in between. Germline-derived CDR1 and CDR2 are LNHNV and YYDKDF (reference sequence). The CDR3 is made up of 16 amino acids. The chain's CDR3 is CATSTLKAEMNTEAFF. The CDR3 bases are TGTGCCACCAGCACTTTAAAGGCAGAAATGAACACTGAAGCTTTCTTT.

V gene TRBV7-2 combines with J gene TRBJ2-2, with D maybe TRBD1 (6 bases). V gave up 5 bases and J gave up 6 bases, with 10 bases separating them. There are 13 residues in the CDR3. Germline V gives CDR1 SGHTA, CDR2 FQGNSA. CDR3 nucleotide sequence: TGTGCCAGCAGCCCCAGACAGGCCGGGGAGCTGTTTTTT. The encoded protein is CASSPRQAGELFF. The full variable domain, completed using reference TRBV7-2 and TRBJ2-2, is GAGVSQSPSNKVTEKGKDVELRCDPISGHTALYWYRQSLGQGLEFLIYFQGNSAPDKSGLPSDRFSAERTGGSVSTLTIQRTQQEDSAVYLCASSPRQAGELFFGEGSRLTVL.

The chain has TRBV4-3 and TRBJ2-3; unclear D gene. In germline, CDR1 is LGHNA, CDR2 YSLEER. V lost 4 bases and J 1 base, leaving 12 bases between the germline ends. This CDR3 is 15 amino acids long. The CDR3 is CASSPQWSGTDTQYF. The CDR3, as DNA: TGCGCCAGCAGCCCGCAGTGGTCGGGCACAGATACGCAGTATTTT.

The chain carries TRBV4-2 and TRBJ2-2; D not resolved. Germline V gives CDR1 LGHNA, CDR2 YNFKEQ. The CDR3 is made up of 16 amino acids. Trimming took 4 bases from V and 6 from J, leaving 18 bases between them. The CDR3, as DNA: TGTGCCAGCAGCCCCGGTCGGGCACGACATGCCGGGGAGCTGTTTTTT. Protein sequence: CASSPGRARHAGELFF.

CDR3 sequence: CSATGLETQYF. CDR3 coding DNA: TGCAGTGCTACGGGGCTTGAGACCCAGTACTTC. The chain is built from TRBV20-1 and TRBJ2-5, with D perhaps TRBD1 or TRBD2 (5 bases each). Germline V gene data show CDR1 as DFQATT and CDR2 as SNEGSKA (reference sequence). The CDR3 spans 11 residues. V dropped 4 bases and J dropped 5 bases, with 8 bases sitting between them.

This chain joins TRBV19 and TRBJ1-3; D ambiguous. CDR3 length equals 14 residues. Germline lookup yields CDR1 LNHDA and CDR2 SQIVND (reference sequence). Trimming shortened V by 3 bases and J by 2 bases, and 8 bases separated the two germline ends. The CDR3 DNA follows: TGTGCCAGTAGTATCCTGGGAGCTGGAAACACCATATATTTT. Amino acids: CASSILGAGNTIYF.

The gene calls are TRBV9 and TRBJ2-3; either TRBD1 or TRBD2 may supply D (5 bases each). Germline V gene lookup returns CDR1 SGDLS and CDR2 YYNGEE. The V end lost 7 bases, the J end lost 2 bases, and 26 bases lay between the germline ends. This CDR3 comprises 18 residues. The CDR3 nucleotides read TGTGCCAGCGGAATGAGGGACGCGGGCAGAGATAACACAGATACGCAGTATTTT. Its protein is CASGMRDAGRDNTDTQYF.

In this sample, this clone turned up once. The chain carries TRBV5-1 and TRBJ1-2; D remains unclear. The CDR3 covers 15 residues. Per germline, CDR1 SGHRS and CDR2 YFSETQ. V lost 1 base to trimming and J lost 2 bases, with 12 bases between them. In DNA, the CDR3 is TGCGCCAGCAGCTTGTTACAGCCTACGAACTATGGCTACACCTTC. It specifies CASSLLQPTNYGYTF.

V usage is TRBV18 and J usage is TRBJ1-2; D unclear. The CDR3 sequence is 16 residues long. Germline V gene data show CDR1 as KGHSH and CDR2 as LQKENI. Trimming took 2 bases from V and 4 from J, leaving 17 bases between them. The CDR3 here is CASSPRASDPTYGYTF. DNA of the CDR3: TGTGCCAGCTCACCAAGGGCAAGTGATCCCACCTATGGCTACACCTTC.

Only a few counts were recorded for this clone. The V gene is TRBV19, the J gene TRBJ2-6; D is ambiguous. This CDR3 has 13 amino acids. Germline CDR1 LNHDA, CDR2 SQIVND (reference sequence). V shed 3 bases and J shed 4 bases, with 4 bases lying between them. In DNA form, the CDR3 reads TGTGCCAGTAGTATTTCGGGGGCCAACGTCCTGACTTTC. Its translation is CASSISGANVLTF.

The V and J genes are TRBV7-7 and TRBJ2-1; D is perhaps TRBD2 (6 bases). V gave up 0 bases and J gave up 7 bases, with 16 bases separating them. The germline V gene has CDR1 SSHAT and CDR2 FNYEAQ (reference sequence). The CDR3 length is 16 residues. CDR3 DNA: TGTGCCAGCAGCTTAGCCCCCCCGGGCGCGGGGAATGAGCAGTTCTTC. This sequence encodes CASSLAPPGAGNEQFF. Full variable domain (remainder filled in from reference TRBV7-7 and TRBJ2-1): GAGVSQSPRYKVTKRGQDVTLRCDPISSHATLYWYQQALGQGPEFLTYFNYEAQPDKSGLPSDRFSAERPEGSISTLTIQRTEQRDSAMYRCASSLAPPGAGNEQFFGPGTRLTVL.

The chain recombines TRBV7-9 with TRBJ2-3; D is uncertain. The CDR3 contains 17 residues. V lost 5 bases and J 3 bases, leaving 21 bases between the germline ends. Germline-derived CDR1 and CDR2 are SEHNR and FQNEAQ (reference sequence). This chain's CDR3 is CASSPPMAGSLTDTQYF. The CDR3 coding sequence is TGTGCCAGCAGCCCCCCCATGGCAGGATCCTTAACAGATACGCAGTATTTT. Supplemented by reference TRBV7-9 and TRBJ2-3, the full variable domain reads DTGVSQNPRHKITKRGQNVTFRCDPISEHNRLYWYRQTLGQGPEFLTYFQNEAQLEKSRLLSDRFSAERPKGSFSTLEIQRTEQGDSAMYLCASSPPMAGSLTDTQYFGPGTRLTVL.